A single sample gave rise to the 6 T cell receptor beta chains below, sequenced in a study of neurological immune-mediated disorders. Using its own MiXCR run on the 5' RACE reads, TCRdb lists one record per CDR3 protein. In the table there are 25,000 to 30,000 distinct CDR3 sequences, about 12% of which are singletons. Sequencing was done on a sample of PBMCs. All receptors derive from a woman aged 55-70 years in good health.

This clonotype was detected ten times or more. The chain recombines TRBV12-3 or TRBV12-4 with TRBJ1-6; D is unresolved. CDR3 length equals 15 residues. V lost 1 base and J 0 bases, leaving 4 bases between the germline ends. For the CDR3, the DNA is TGTGCCAGCAGTTTAGGGGCCTCCTATAATTCACCCCTCCACTTT. Its translation is CASSLGASYNSPLHF.

This clonotype was seen ten or more times. This chain connects TRBV7-2 to TRBJ2-1; 7 bases fit TRBD1. Per the germline V gene, CDR1 is SGHTA and CDR2 is FQGNSA. The CDR3 is 13 amino acids. Unmatched junction bases numbered 7, after V lost 5 bases and J lost 9 bases. CDR3 in amino acids: CASSPQTGAEQFF. Here the CDR3 DNA reads TGTGCCAGCAGCCCCCAAACAGGGGCTGAGCAGTTCTTC. The entire variable domain, with the rest obtained from reference TRBV7-2 and TRBJ2-1, is as follows: GAGVSQSPSNKVTEKGKDVELRCDPISGHTALYWYRQSLGQGLEFLIYFQGNSAPDKSGLPSDRFSAERTGGSVSTLTIQRTQQEDSAVYLCASSPQTGAEQFFGPGTRLTVL.

This clonotype has ten or more counts. This chain uses TRBV20-1 with TRBJ2-3; 10 bases line up with TRBD2. The length of the CDR3 is 13 residues. Per germline, CDR1 DFQATT and CDR2 SNEGSKA (reference sequence). The J segment lost 5 bases and the V segment lost 6 bases, leaving 5 bases of the junction unmatched. The CDR3 loop reads CSASGTSVDTQYF. The CDR3 nucleotides read TGCAGTGCCTCCGGGACTAGCGTAGATACGCAGTATTTT.

In this sample, this clonotype turned up many times. The J gene is TRBJ2-5, the V gene TRBV10-3; 7 bases agree with TRBD1. The CDR3 length is 16 residues. Trimming cost V 0 bases and J 0 bases; bases outside gene matches: 4. The germline gives CDR1 ENHRY, CDR2 SYGVKD. CDR3 in amino acids: CAISESDREYQETQYF. The CDR3 DNA reads TGTGCCATCAGTGAGTCCGACAGGGAGTACCAAGAGACCCAGTACTTC.

This clonotype was found many times. This chain links TRBV9 with TRBJ1-1; D ambiguous. Trimming took off 0 bases at V and 3 bases at J, with 12 bases between the two ends. The germline gives CDR1 SGDLS, CDR2 YYNGEE. CDR3 length: 15 residues. The CDR3 DNA sequence: TGTGCCAGCAGCGTAGCTGGATCGACGGACACTGAAGCTTTCTTT. It codes for CASSVAGSTDTEAFF.

This clonotype was picked up many times. The chain has TRBV20-1 and TRBJ2-5; the match to TRBD1 covers 8 bases. Trimming cost V 0 bases and J 2 bases; bases outside gene matches: 5. Germline V gene lookup returns CDR1 DFQATT and CDR2 SNEGSKA (reference sequence). The CDR3 contains 15 residues. For the CDR3, the DNA is TGCAGTGCTAGAGATCCCAACAGGGGGCAAGAGACCCAGTACTTC. Residues: CSARDPNRGQETQYF.